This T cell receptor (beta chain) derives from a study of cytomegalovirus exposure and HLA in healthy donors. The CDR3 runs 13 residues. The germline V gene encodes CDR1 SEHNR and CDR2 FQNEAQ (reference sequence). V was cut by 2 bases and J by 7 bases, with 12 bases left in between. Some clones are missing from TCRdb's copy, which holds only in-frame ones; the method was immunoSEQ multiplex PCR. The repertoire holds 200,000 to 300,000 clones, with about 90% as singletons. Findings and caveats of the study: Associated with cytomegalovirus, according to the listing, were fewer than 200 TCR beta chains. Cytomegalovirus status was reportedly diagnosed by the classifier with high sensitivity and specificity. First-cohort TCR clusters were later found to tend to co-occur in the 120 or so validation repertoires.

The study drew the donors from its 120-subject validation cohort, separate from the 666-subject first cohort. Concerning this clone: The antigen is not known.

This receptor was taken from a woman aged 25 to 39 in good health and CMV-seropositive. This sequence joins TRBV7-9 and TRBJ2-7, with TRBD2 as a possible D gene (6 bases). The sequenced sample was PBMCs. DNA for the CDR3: TGTGCCAGCAGCTTATCGGGGGAGCGGGAGCAGTACTTC. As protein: CASSLSGEREQYF.